One sample yielded the 24 T cell receptor beta chains listed below, sequenced in a study of early T cells in non-severe SARS-CoV-2 infection. TCRdb redid the calling of the 5' RACE reads with MiXCR, one entry per CDR3 protein. The sample includes fewer than 30,000 distinct CDR3 sequences, about 4.2% of them seen just once. Sequencing input: whole blood. These receptors were taken from an adult who was a healthcare worker with PCR-confirmed SARS-CoV-2 infection or an uninfected control (not recorded which).

This clonotype was seen repeatedly, ten times or more. J is TRBJ1-1 and V is TRBV12-3 or TRBV12-4, with TRBD1 as a possible D gene (5 bases). The V and J ends lost 6 bases and 4 bases respectively, with 15 bases between them. The CDR3 is 14 amino acids. In DNA form, the CDR3 reads TGTGCCAGCAGGCAGGGTTCGTCGGGCACTGAAGCTTTCTTT. Its translation: CASRQGSSGTEAFF.

In its sample, this clonotype is medium-sized. The V call is TRBV11-2, the J call TRBJ2-2; 12 bases map to TRBD2. Germline CDR1 and CDR2: SGHAT and FQNNGV. Unmatched junction bases numbered 16, after V lost 5 bases and J lost 6 bases. The CDR3 has 19 residues. CDR3 nucleotide sequence: TGTGCCAGCAGCCCCGGGCTAGCGGGAGGGCCATCTCGGGCCGGGGAGCTGTTTTTT. It yields the protein CASSPGLAGGPSRAGELFF.

This clonotype was detected ten times or more. The chain links TRBV4-2 to TRBJ2-7; D remains unclear. V was shortened by 0 bases and J by 0 bases, with 6 bases between the two germline ends. The CDR3 consists of 14 residues. Germline CDR1 is LGHNA and CDR2 is YNFKEQ. The chain's CDR3 is CASSQDEASYEQYF. In DNA form, the CDR3 reads TGTGCCAGCAGCCAAGATGAAGCCTCCTACGAGCAGTACTTC.

The chain employs TRBV5-1 and TRBJ2-3, with TRBD2 matching 11 bases. CDR1 is SGHRS, CDR2 YFSETQ, per germline. The junction had 7 bases not matched to a gene; V was cut back by 5 bases and J by 2 bases. The CDR3 consists of 16 residues. The DNA for the CDR3 is TGCGCCAGCAGTACCGGGACTAGCGGTACCACAGATACGCAGTATTTT. Its protein is CASSTGTSGTTDTQYF.

The chain employs TRBV12-3 or TRBV12-4 and TRBJ1-1; D gene unclear. Between the trimmed V and J ends, which lost 6 bases and 0 bases, there was a span of 11 bases. This CDR3 comprises 14 residues. The CDR3 DNA follows: TGTGCCAGCAGAGAAGGCGGAATGAACACTGAAGCTTTCTTT. It is translated as CASREGGMNTEAFF.

In this sample, this clonotype turned up many times. The chain uses TRBV20-1 and TRBJ1-4, with D hard to call. Germline V gene lookup returns CDR1 DFQATT and CDR2 SNEGSKA (reference sequence). The CDR3 spans 16 residues. V dropped 1 base and J dropped 4 bases, with 16 bases sitting between them. The CDR3 bases are TGCAGTGCTAGAGTTGAGGCAGCACAAGATAATGAAAAACTGTTTTTT. Translating it yields CSARVEAAQDNEKLFF.

There are many counts of this clonotype. The chain is built from TRBV9 and TRBJ2-7, with 11 bases aligning to TRBD2. CDR1 and CDR2 (germline): SGDLS, YYNGEE. The junction had 0 bases not matched to a gene; V was cut back by 3 bases and J by 1 base. CDR3 length equals 14 residues. The CDR3 nucleotides are TGTGCCAGCAGCGCTAGCGGGGGGTCCTACGAGCAGTACTTC. Residues: CASSASGGSYEQYF.

This clonotype appeared many times. The chain recombines TRBV1 with TRBJ2-1; the table's D call, TRBD1, was not checked against the DNA. TRBV1 is annotated as a pseudogene. The CDR3 covers 16 residues. CDR3 bases: TGCACCAGCAGCCCAAGACGGGACGCCGGAAACCGTGAGCAGTTCTTC. Residues: CTSSPRRDAGNREQFF.

This clonotype was observed at least ten times. This chain links TRBV20-1 with TRBJ1-3; tentatively, D is TRBD1 (6 bases). The CDR3 has 14 residues. Trimming cost V 3 bases and J 5 bases, with 14 bases left between them. Germline-derived CDR1 and CDR2 are DFQATT and SNEGSKA (reference sequence). DNA for the CDR3: TGCAGTGCTAGCCCCGGGGGGCGCAGAAACACCATATATTTT. Translated, it gives CSASPGGRRNTIYF.

This clonotype occurred many times. The chain links TRBV24-1 to TRBJ2-1; D might be TRBD2 (5 bases). V gave up 9 bases and J gave up 7 bases, with 15 bases separating them. From germline, CDR1 is KGHDR and CDR2 SFDVKD. This CDR3 contains 13 residues. CDR3: CATSQRGRNEQFF. The DNA of the CDR3 is TGTGCCACCTCCCAACGCGGGCGAAATGAGCAGTTCTTC.

The chain recombines TRBV7-9 with TRBJ2-5; D is ambiguous. The germline gives CDR1 SEHNR, CDR2 FQNEAQ (reference sequence). The germline V and J ends were trimmed by 3 bases and 2 bases, with 10 bases remaining between them. CDR3 size: 14 residues. In DNA, the CDR3 is TGTGCCAGCAGCTTTGGGTCAGGTCAAGAGACCCAGTACTTC. Residues: CASSFGSGQETQYF.

This clonotype appeared many times. The chain is built from TRBV4-2 and TRBJ2-3; TRBD2 matches at 8 bases. The germline V gene encodes CDR1 LGHNA and CDR2 YNFKEQ. Trimming at V came to 1 base and at J to 5 bases, leaving 8 bases not matched to a gene. The CDR3 covers 16 residues. The CDR3 DNA sequence: TGTGCCAGCAGCCAAGCCAACCGGGGGGGCCAAGATACGCAGTATTTT. Protein product: CASSQANRGGQDTQYF.

This clonotype showed up many times. CDR3 nucleotide sequence: TGCAGTGCTTACAACGGGGGACAAGCTTTCTTT. Translating it yields CSAYNGGQAFF. The chain combines TRBV20-1 with TRBJ1-1, with D maybe TRBD1 (5 bases). V was pared by 5 bases and J by 9 bases, with 13 bases between. The CDR3 runs to 11 residues. Germline V gene data show CDR1 as DFQATT and CDR2 as SNEGSKA (reference sequence).

This clonotype was seen repeatedly, ten times or more. CDR3 sequence reads: CASSWRGPSTDTQYF. The CDR3 DNA is TGCGCCAGCAGCTGGAGGGGACCTAGCACAGATACGCAGTATTTT. The chain links TRBV5-1 to TRBJ2-3; D may be TRBD2 (6 bases). The CDR3 is 15 amino acids. Germline V gene sequence: CDR1 SGHRS, CDR2 YFSETQ. Trimming pared 3 bases from V and 0 bases from J, leaving 11 bases between. Drawing the rest from reference TRBV5-1 and TRBJ2-3, the complete variable domain is KAGVTQTPRYLIKTRGQQVTLSCSPISGHRSVSWYQQTPGQGLQFLFEYFSETQRNKGNFPGRFSGRQFSNSRSEMNVSTLELGDSALYLCASSWRGPSTDTQYFGPGTRLTVL.

This clonotype was seen at least ten times. The rearrangement links TRBV5-1 to TRBJ2-5; 8 positions match TRBD2. Germline lookup yields CDR1 SGHRS and CDR2 YFSETQ. The trim removed 7 bases at V and 3 bases at J, leaving 5 bases unmatched. The CDR3 extends over 13 amino acids. The CDR3 here is CASSIGREETQYF. The CDR3 DNA reads TGCGCCAGCTCGATCGGGAGGGAAGAGACCCAGTACTTC.

The chain recombines TRBV7-2 with TRBJ2-2; no definite D call. V was pared by 1 base and J by 0 bases, with 6 bases between. The germline V gene encodes CDR1 SGHTA and CDR2 FQGNSA. The length of the CDR3 is 15 residues. CDR3 in DNA: TGTGCCAGCAGCTTAGGACGGACGAACACCGGGGAGCTGTTTTTT. Translation: CASSLGRTNTGELFF.

The V call is TRBV2, the J call TRBJ1-5, with 9 bases that match TRBD1. The germline V gene has CDR1 SNHLY and CDR2 FYNNEI. The CDR3 loop spans 15 amino acids. With 6 bases clipped from V and 2 bases from J, the junction kept 5 bases outside the gene matches. The DNA for the CDR3 is TGTGCCAGCAGAGCGGACAGGGGCGGCAATCAGCCCCAGCATTTT. Protein sequence: CASRADRGGNQPQHF.

This clonotype came up many times. The V call is TRBV5-1, the J call TRBJ2-7, with D tentatively TRBD2 (7 bases). V was clipped by 7 bases and J by 3 bases, with 14 bases between them. CDR1 is SGHRS, CDR2 YFSETQ, per germline. The CDR3 contains 13 residues. Here the CDR3 DNA reads TGCGCCAGCTTCAGGGAGGGGGACTACGAGCAGTACTTC. It encodes CASFREGDYEQYF. The variable domain in full, completed from reference TRBV5-1 and TRBJ2-7, reads KAGVTQTPRYLIKTRGQQVTLSCSPISGHRSVSWYQQTPGQGLQFLFEYFSETQRNKGNFPGRFSGRQFSNSRSEMNVSTLELGDSALYLCASFREGDYEQYFGPGTRLTVT.

In its sample, this clonotype was seen many times. V is TRBV20-1 and J is TRBJ2-7; D uncertain. Trimming removed 1 base at V and 2 bases at J, with 6 bases between. This CDR3 has 12 amino acids. Germline lookup yields CDR1 DFQATT and CDR2 SNEGSKA (reference sequence). The CDR3: CSARGITYEQYF. CDR3 DNA: TGCAGTGCTAGAGGGATCACCTACGAGCAGTACTTC.

This clonotype showed up many times. In nucleotides, the CDR3 is TGTGCCAGCAGCTTGTGGTGGGGGAATGAGCAGTTCTTC. Its translation: CASSLWWGNEQFF. The chain employs TRBV5-5 and TRBJ2-1, with D perhaps given as TRBD1 or TRBD2 (5 bases each). V lost 1 base and J 7 bases, leaving 9 bases between the germline ends. Germline V CDR1 and CDR2: SGHKS, YYEKEE (reference sequence). The CDR3 extends over 13 amino acids.

This clonotype was picked up many times. The V and J genes are TRBV7-6 and TRBJ2-1; 11 bases agree with TRBD2. CDR1 and CDR2 from the germline V gene are SGHVS and FNYEAQ. The V gene end was trimmed by 4 bases and the J gene end by 6 bases; junction bases not matched to a gene: 8. The CDR3 has 16 residues. CDR3: CASSSPLAGGGNEQFF. CDR3 nucleotide sequence: TGTGCCAGCAGCTCTCCCCTAGCGGGAGGCGGCAATGAGCAGTTCTTC.

This clonotype showed up just a few times. This rearrangement joins TRBV12-3 or TRBV12-4 to TRBJ2-1, with 9 bases fitting TRBD1. After removal of 1 base from V and 2 bases from J, the junction contained 9 bases not matched to a gene. The CDR3 runs 18 residues. CDR3 bases: TGTGCCAGCAGTTTAGATCTGGGGACAGGGAGTGCCTACAATGAGCAGTTCTTC. Translation gives CASSLDLGTGSAYNEQFF.

Many counts were recorded for this clonotype. The J gene is TRBJ1-6, the V gene TRBV7-9; no firm D call. The CDR3 is 14 residues long. V lost 1 base, J lost 4 bases, and 5 bases lay in between. Germline V gives CDR1 SEHNR, CDR2 FQNEAQ (reference sequence). CDR3 sequence (DNA): TGTGCCAGCAGCTTAGAACAGTATAATTCACCCCTCCACTTT. Its protein product is CASSLEQYNSPLHF.

This clonotype ranks as medium-sized. This chain links TRBV28 with TRBJ1-5; D remains ambiguous. Trimming removed 4 bases at V and 5 bases at J, with 12 bases between. Germline V CDR1 and CDR2: MDHEN, SYDVKM. This CDR3 comprises 14 residues. CDR3 coding DNA: TGTGCCAGCAGTTCAACCTATTTCGATCAGCCCCAGCATTTT. Translated, it gives CASSSTYFDQPQHF.